These 11 T cell receptor beta chains originate from one sample sequenced in a study of CD8 T cells in ankylosing spondylitis. Broader study findings: Seemingly characteristic of ankylosing spondylitis blood was a TCR beta motif consisting of 7 or 8 highly homologous variants.

No antigen is known for these receptors. One entry per CDR3 protein results from TCRdb running MiXCR on the 5' RACE reads. Counted here are under 950,000 distinct CDR3 sequences, around 20% occurring once; the ten biggest clones make up 15% to 20%. Material: blood, either unsorted or a sorted T cell fraction (not recorded which). The receptors come from a male donor with ankylosing spondylitis.

V is TRBV3-1 and J is TRBJ2-3; 7 nucleotides match TRBD2. This CDR3 spans 13 amino acids. Germline CDR1 and CDR2: LGHDT and YNNKEL (reference sequence). J lost 7 bases, V lost 4 bases, and 5 bases had no gene match. In nucleotides, the CDR3 is TGTGCCAGCAGCCGCAGGAGCGGGAATACGCAGTATTTT. Protein sequence: CASSRRSGNTQYF.

This clonotype has more than one count but fewer than ten. The rearrangement joins TRBV5-1 to TRBJ1-1; 9 bases fit TRBD1. This CDR3 is built from 16 residues. With V trimmed by 2 bases and J by 5 bases, 10 bases remained unmatched. Germline CDR1 is SGHRS and CDR2 is YFSETQ. CDR3 coding DNA: TGCGCCAGCAGCTTCGACTCGACAGGGGGTGTTACTGAAGCTTTCTTT. Encoded protein: CASSFDSTGGVTEAFF.

Many counts were recorded for this clonotype. V is TRBV3-1 and J is TRBJ2-5, with D possibly matching TRBD1 (5 bases). Trimming cost V 4 bases and J 2 bases, with 14 bases left between them. From germline, CDR1 is LGHDT and CDR2 YNNKEL (reference sequence). This CDR3 has 15 amino acids. The CDR3 region is CASSPERTTQETQYF. CDR3 in DNA: TGTGCCAGCAGCCCAGAGAGGACAACACAAGAGACCCAGTACTTC.

The V call is TRBV5-4, the J call TRBJ2-3; a possible D gene is TRBD2 (6 bases). CDR1 SGHNT and CDR2 YYREEE come from the germline V gene (reference sequence). The CDR3 extends over 15 amino acids. V shed 2 bases and J shed 2 bases, with 12 bases lying between them. The CDR3 bases are TGTGCCAGCAGCTTAGGAGCGGGTGCCACAGATACGCAGTATTTT. Its translation is CASSLGAGATDTQYF.

The chain is built from TRBV20-1 and TRBJ2-1, with D possibly being TRBD1 (6 bases). V lost 8 bases to trimming and J lost 0 bases, with 14 bases between them. Germline V gives CDR1 DFQATT, CDR2 SNEGSKA (reference sequence). The CDR3 has 14 residues. The CDR3 DNA is TGCAGTCTGAACGGCAGGGGCTCCTACAATGAGCAGTTCTTC. Its translation: CSLNGRGSYNEQFF.

This clonotype came up a few times. This rearrangement joins TRBV4-1 to TRBJ2-2; the D is unclear. The CDR3 has 14 residues. Germline lookup yields CDR1 MGHRA and CDR2 YSYEKL. Trimming took 2 bases from V and 4 from J, leaving 8 bases between them. CDR3 loop: CASSQMTGTGELFF. The CDR3 DNA sequence: TGCGCCAGCAGCCAAATGACCGGCACCGGGGAGCTGTTTTTT.

The chain employs TRBV6-5 and TRBJ2-3; D not resolved. CDR1 and CDR2 from the germline V gene are MNHEY and SVGAGI. The CDR3 totals 16 residues. The V gene lost 0 bases and the J gene lost 5 bases, with 15 bases spanning the gap. CDR3 loop: CASSYSRGSGKDTQYF. In DNA, the CDR3 is TGTGCCAGCAGTTACTCGAGAGGATCCGGAAAAGATACGCAGTATTTT.

J is TRBJ1-1 and V is TRBV9, with D perhaps matching TRBD1 (5 bases). The CDR3 is 12 amino acids. Germline-derived CDR1 and CDR2 are SGDLS and YYNGEE. The germline V and J ends were trimmed by 7 bases and 3 bases, with 10 bases remaining between them. CDR3 protein: CASARGDTEAFF. CDR3 nucleotides: TGTGCCAGCGCGCGGGGGGACACTGAAGCTTTCTTT.

This clonotype appeared a few times. This rearrangement joins TRBV6-2 or TRBV6-3 to TRBJ2-3; D not certain. The CDR3 runs to 13 residues. V gave up 5 bases and J gave up 2 bases, with 8 bases separating them. Germline lookup yields CDR1 MNHEY and CDR2 SVGEGT. The CDR3 coding sequence is TGTGCCAGCAGTGACGACGACACAGATACGCAGTATTTT. The encoded protein is CASSDDDTDTQYF.

This clonotype was observed at least ten times. The V gene is TRBV12-3 or TRBV12-4, the J gene TRBJ1-5; unclear D gene. With 5 bases removed from V and 0 bases from J, the gap between germline ends came to 8 bases. CDR3 length: 14 residues. CDR3 in amino acids: CASSHDGSNQPQHF. The CDR3 DNA is TGTGCCAGCAGTCATGACGGTAGCAATCAGCCCCAGCATTTT.

A few counts support this clonotype. This sequence joins TRBV5-1 and TRBJ1-2; TRBD1 matches 7 bases. With V trimmed by 4 bases and J by 5 bases, 5 bases remained unmatched. CDR1 is SGHRS, CDR2 YFSETQ, per germline. The CDR3 sequence is 13 residues long. The CDR3 nucleotides are TGCGCCAGCAGCATGCAGGGGGATTATGGCTACACCTTC. This gives the protein CASSMQGDYGYTF.